The rows below give T cell receptor beta chains drawn from one sample of a study of T cells in localized non-small cell lung cancer. Produced via immunoSEQ multiplex PCR; TCRdb's table is partial and in-frame only. The data contain about 20,000 clones, roughly 90% of them singletons. This material consisted of peripheral blood, taken before any cancer treatment. Receptors originate from a man aged 35-69 years with stage I lung adenocarcinoma. CDR3s include the opening cysteine and the closing phenylalanine or tryptophan. D genes are given only for firm matches. Part of the rows lack a size; the others show once, few, many or a class for expanded clones.

-,TRBV10-1,TRBJ2-1,TRBD2,TGCGCCAGCAGTGACCCCCCGGTTGGTAGCGGGAAGTTTGAGCAGTTCTTC,CASSDPPVGSGKFEQFF
-,TRBV5-1,TRBJ1-3,TRBD1,TGCGCCAGCAGCTTGGACTGGGGACAGGGTGCAAACACCATATATTTT,CASSLDWGQGANTIYF
few,TRBV5-8,TRBJ1-5,-,TGTGCCAGCAGCTCGGGGGACGTTTATCAGCCCCAGCATTTT,CASSSGDVYQPQHF
-,TRBV6-1,TRBJ2-5,TRBD1,TGTGCCAGCAGGCGCAGGGGGAGCCTTCAAGAGACCCAGTACTTC,CASRRRGSLQETQYF
-,TRBV2,TRBJ1-1,-,TGTGCCAGCAGACGGCCCCCGGTCCCTGGGACTGAAGCTTTCTTT,CASRRPPVPGTEAFF
-,TRBV7-3,TRBJ1-1,-,TGTGCCAGCAGCTTCCAATTAGGGGTTAACACTGAAGCTTTCTTT,CASSFQLGVNTEAFF
-,TRBV7-9,TRBJ2-2,-,TGTGCCAGCAGACCTCAAGAGGGGATATACACCGGGGAGCTGTTTTTT,CASRPQEGIYTGELFF
-,TRBV11-3,TRBJ2-3,-,TGTGCCAGCAGCAGAGGGGTAGCAACAGATACGCAGTATTTT,CASSRGVATDTQYF
-,TRBV6-6,TRBJ1-3,TRBD1,TGTGCCAGCAGTCGACAGGGGGACACCATATATTTT,CASSRQGDTIYF
-,TRBV6-4,TRBJ2-3,TRBD2,TGTGCCAGCAGTTTAGATGCTAGCGGAAGCACAGATACGCAGTATTTT,CASSLDASGSTDTQYF
-,TRBV30,TRBJ2-1,-,TGTGCCTGGGGGTTTGGGGGAGCGAGCTCCTACAATGAGCAGTTCTTC,CAWGFGGASSYNEQFF
few,TRBV10-3,TRBJ1-5,-,TGTGCCACCGGGAGCACGGAGGGCAATCAGCCCCAGCATTTT,CATGSTEGNQPQHF
-,TRBV6-6,TRBJ2-1,-,TGTGCCAGCAGGCCTGAGGGGGGGGAGGTCAATGAGCAGTTCTTC,CASRPEGGEVNEQFF
-,TRBV5-6,TRBJ2-7,-,TGTGCCAGCAGCGGGGACAACCTAGTTTCCACGACGGAGTACTTC,CASSGDNLVSTTEYF
-,TRBV19,TRBJ2-4,-,TGTGCCAGTAGTATGGGGCAGGGTTTAGCCAAAAACATTCAGTACTTC,CASSMGQGLAKNIQYF
once,TRBV18,TRBJ2-5,-,TGTGCCAGCTCACCAGGGGGGACTTACGAGACCCAGTACTTC,CASSPGGTYETQYF
-,TRBV28,TRBJ1-5,-,TGTGCCAGCAGTTTATTGGGTCAGCCCCAGCATTTT,CASSLLGQPQHF
-,TRBV4-2,TRBJ1-2,-,TGTGCCAGCAGCCAAGATAGGGCAGGGAACTATGGCTACACCTTC,CASSQDRAGNYGYTF
once,TRBV19,TRBJ1-5,-,TGTGCCAGTAATAGTGAGACAGGATTGATTCAGCCCCAGCATTTT,CASNSETGLIQPQHF
-,TRBV14,TRBJ2-5,-,TGTGCCAGCAGCCAACTGGTATCCCGCTGGGAGACCCAGTACTTC,CASSQLVSRWETQYF
-,TRBV9,TRBJ2-3,-,TGTGCCAGCAGCGTAATGGACGGGGAAGATACGCAGTATTTT,CASSVMDGEDTQYF
-,TRBV19,TRBJ1-2,-,TGTGCCAGTACGCCGGGGGCGGGCTACACCTTC,CASTPGAGYTF